Included here is one TCR beta chain sequence, with context. The CDR3 runs 17 residues. After removal of 4 bases from V and 5 bases from J, the junction contained 17 bases not matched to a gene. The germline V gene encodes CDR1 PRHDT and CDR2 FYEKMQ (reference sequence). Assay used: immunoSEQ multiplex PCR; TCRdb lists only in-frame clones, some missing. This sample has tens of thousands of clones, with around 95% found just once. The data belong to a study of control samples from healthy donors and cancer patients. The clonotype was recovered from a man younger than 40 in good health. The material sequenced was blood. The chain employs TRBV13 and TRBJ2-7, with 7 bases identical to TRBD2. CDR3 residues: CASSSGRWTLHRNEQYF. CDR3 nucleotides: TGTGCCAGCAGCTCCGGGAGGTGGACCCTTCACCGGAACGAGCAGTACTTC.